Below, 14 T cell receptor beta chains from the same sample are listed, as sequenced in a study of OX40 agonist ivuxolimab in advanced cancers. The data were produced by immunoSEQ multiplex PCR, yet TCRdb's version contains in-frame clones alone and is incomplete. The profile shows roughly 71,000 clones, around 85% of them singletons. Sample: CD4+ or CD8+ T cells sorted from blood, taken in a trial of the OX40 agonist ivuxolimab. Receptors were obtained from an adult with an advanced solid tumor such as melanoma, head and neck, liver or kidney cancer.

The genes are TRBV27 and TRBJ2-2, with TRBD2 as a possible D gene (6 bases). The V end was cut by 6 bases, the J end by 3 bases, with 20 bases between. The CDR3 is made up of 17 amino acids. Per germline, CDR1 MNHEY and CDR2 SMNVEV (reference sequence). The chain's CDR3 is CASRSRAEGFYTGELFF. The CDR3 DNA is TGTGCCAGCAGATCCAGGGCGGAGGGGTTTTACACCGGGGAGCTGTTTTTT.

The CDR3 DNA reads TGTGCCAGCAGGGGTGGGCAGGGTCGAGTCACCGGGGAGCTGTTTTTT. Protein sequence: CASRGGQGRVTGELFF. The chain uses TRBV5-4 and TRBJ2-2, with D perhaps matching TRBD1 (5 bases). Per the germline V gene, CDR1 is SGHNT and CDR2 is YYREEE (reference sequence). The CDR3 contains 16 residues. The ends were cut back, 5 bases at V and 4 bases at J, with 18 bases in the middle.

The chain links TRBV6-5 to TRBJ2-1; D gene unclear. CDR3 length: 13 residues. V lost 7 bases and J 4 bases, leaving 11 bases between the germline ends. The germline gives CDR1 MNHEY, CDR2 SVGAGI. The CDR3 DNA reads as TGTGCCAGCATGGATACAATATACAATGAGCAGTTCTTC. Amino acids: CASMDTIYNEQFF.

V is TRBV27 and J is TRBJ2-5; D remains unclear. The germline gives CDR1 MNHEY, CDR2 SMNVEV (reference sequence). There are 14 residues in the CDR3. V was shortened by 0 bases and J by 4 bases, with 9 bases between the two germline ends. The CDR3 sequence: CASSLSIIGETQYF. CDR3 nucleotide sequence: TGTGCCAGCAGTTTATCGATAATCGGAGAGACCCAGTACTTC.

The V call is TRBV2, the J call TRBJ2-2; weak D call: TRBD2 (5 bases). The germline V gene has CDR1 SNHLY and CDR2 FYNNEI. The CDR3 has 14 amino acids. V lost 6 bases, J lost 5 bases, and 13 bases lay in between. This chain's CDR3 is CASRSQTGTGELFF. CDR3 DNA: TGTGCCAGCAGGTCCCAGACGGGGACCGGGGAGCTGTTTTTT.

A word on this clone: A read error is possible here, since a much larger clone lies one base away. The rearrangement joins TRBV7-2 to TRBJ1-1, with D possibly being TRBD1 (5 bases). The CDR3 is 13 residues long. Germline CDR1 SGHTA, CDR2 FQGNSA. The V end lost 6 bases, the J end lost 1 base, and 9 bases lay between the germline ends. The CDR3 spells CASRRDRNTEAFF. The DNA of the CDR3 is TGTGCCAGCAGGAGAGACAGGAACACTGAAGCTTTCTTT. The entire variable domain, with the rest obtained from reference TRBV7-2 and TRBJ1-1, is as follows: GAGVSQSPSNKVTEKGKDVELRCDPISGHTALYWYRQSLGQGLEFLIYFQGNSAPDKSGLPSDRFSAERTGGSVSTLTIQRTQQEDSAVYLCASRRDRNTEAFFGQGTRLTVV.

This chain uses TRBV5-1 with TRBJ2-7; D perhaps matches TRBD2 (5 bases). The CDR3 is 14 amino acids. Trimming removed 4 bases at V and 3 bases at J, with 14 bases between. CDR1 SGHRS and CDR2 YFSETQ come from the germline V gene. The CDR3 sequence is CASSVSGYGYEQYF. The DNA of the CDR3 is TGCGCCAGCAGCGTCTCGGGGTACGGCTACGAGCAGTACTTC. Variable domain in full (rest from reference TRBV5-1 and TRBJ2-7): KAGVTQTPRYLIKTRGQQVTLSCSPISGHRSVSWYQQTPGQGLQFLFEYFSETQRNKGNFPGRFSGRQFSNSRSEMNVSTLELGDSALYLCASSVSGYGYEQYFGPGTRLTVT.

The chain combines TRBV6-6 with TRBJ1-5, with a tentative D call TRBD1 (6 bases). Looked up from germline, CDR1 is MNHNY and CDR2 is SVGAGI (reference sequence). The CDR3 spans 14 residues. V lost 7 bases to trimming and J lost 3 bases, with 13 bases between them. The CDR3 here is CASTPAGDNQPQHF. The CDR3 region has the DNA TGTGCCAGCACCCCGGCAGGGGACAATCAGCCCCAGCATTTT.

The J gene is TRBJ2-7, the V gene TRBV19; TRBD1 aligns across 8 bases. V gave up 6 bases and J gave up 6 bases; unmatched junction bases: 10. In germline, CDR1 is LNHDA, CDR2 SQIVND (reference sequence). The length of the CDR3 is 14 residues. As DNA, the CDR3 is TGTGCCAGTAGACCGGACAGGGAGAATTCCGAGCAGTACTTC. Protein product: CASRPDRENSEQYF.

The chain links TRBV7-3 to TRBJ2-3, with TRBD2 as a possible D gene (5 bases). Germline lookup yields CDR1 SGHTA and CDR2 FQGTGA. The V end was cut by 2 bases, the J end by 6 bases, with 12 bases between. The CDR3 extends over 14 amino acids. The CDR3 bases are TGTGCCAGCAGCTTAGCGGGCCCTTCGGATACGCAGTATTTT. Protein product: CASSLAGPSDTQYF.

This clone was seen a single time. The chain employs TRBV7-2 and TRBJ2-4; D is tentatively TRBD1 or TRBD2 (5 bases each). The CDR3 runs 14 residues. The ends were cut back, 5 bases at V and 9 bases at J, with 17 bases in the middle. Germline assignment: CDR1 SGHTA and CDR2 FQGNSA. CDR3 residues: CASSPQGIGTIQYF. As DNA, the CDR3 is TGTGCCAGCAGCCCTCAGGGTATTGGGACCATTCAGTACTTC.

The V call is TRBV7-2, the J call TRBJ1-2; D is ambiguous. The CDR3 runs to 14 residues. The V gene lost 5 bases and the J gene lost 8 bases, with 18 bases spanning the gap. The germline gives CDR1 SGHTA, CDR2 FQGNSA. CDR3: CASSPQGLVGGYTF. The CDR3 nucleotides are TGTGCCAGCAGCCCCCAAGGGCTCGTCGGGGGCTACACCTTC.

This rearrangement joins TRBV10-3 to TRBJ1-1, with D maybe TRBD1 (5 bases). The V and J ends lost 6 bases and 0 bases respectively, with 20 bases between them. This CDR3 has 17 residues. Per the germline V gene, CDR1 is ENHRY and CDR2 is SYGVKD. CDR3 sequence reads: CAIRGEGHTTMNTEAFF. The CDR3 nucleotides are TGTGCCATCAGGGGGGAGGGGCACACCACAATGAACACTGAAGCTTTCTTT.

The chain's CDR3 is CASSLLGTSVSYEQYF. The CDR3 bases are TGTGCCAGCAGTCTCCTCGGGACTAGCGTTTCCTACGAGCAGTACTTC. The chain carries TRBV27 and TRBJ2-7; 10 bases are a match to TRBD2. V was clipped by 5 bases and J by 1 base; unmatched bases: 8. The CDR3 has 16 residues. Germline V lookup: CDR1 MNHEY, CDR2 SMNVEV (reference sequence).